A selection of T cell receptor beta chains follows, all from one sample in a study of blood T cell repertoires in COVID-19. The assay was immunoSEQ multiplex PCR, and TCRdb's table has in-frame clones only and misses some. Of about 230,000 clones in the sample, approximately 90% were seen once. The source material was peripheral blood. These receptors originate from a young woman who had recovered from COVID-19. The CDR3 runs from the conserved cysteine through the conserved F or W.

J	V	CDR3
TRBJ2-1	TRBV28	CASSPPFGQVGNEQFF
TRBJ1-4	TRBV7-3	CASSLRRTEKLFF
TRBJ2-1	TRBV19	CASTTPGDRGRYEQFF
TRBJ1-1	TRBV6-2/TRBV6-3	CASSWGRTAHSSTEAFF
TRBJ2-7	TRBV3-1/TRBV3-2	CASRRTGDEQYF
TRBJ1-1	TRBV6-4	CASSRQGNTEAFF
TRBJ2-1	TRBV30	CAWSNLAGRAYNEQFF
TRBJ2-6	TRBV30	CAWNEGSGANVLTF
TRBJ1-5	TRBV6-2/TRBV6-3	CASSWTGEYGQPQHF
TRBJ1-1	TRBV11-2	CASSPQTRLNTEAFF
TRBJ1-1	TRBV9	CASSVDTIAEAFF
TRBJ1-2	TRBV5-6	CASSYGRDSGGYGYTF
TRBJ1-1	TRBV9	CASSVQVNTEAFF